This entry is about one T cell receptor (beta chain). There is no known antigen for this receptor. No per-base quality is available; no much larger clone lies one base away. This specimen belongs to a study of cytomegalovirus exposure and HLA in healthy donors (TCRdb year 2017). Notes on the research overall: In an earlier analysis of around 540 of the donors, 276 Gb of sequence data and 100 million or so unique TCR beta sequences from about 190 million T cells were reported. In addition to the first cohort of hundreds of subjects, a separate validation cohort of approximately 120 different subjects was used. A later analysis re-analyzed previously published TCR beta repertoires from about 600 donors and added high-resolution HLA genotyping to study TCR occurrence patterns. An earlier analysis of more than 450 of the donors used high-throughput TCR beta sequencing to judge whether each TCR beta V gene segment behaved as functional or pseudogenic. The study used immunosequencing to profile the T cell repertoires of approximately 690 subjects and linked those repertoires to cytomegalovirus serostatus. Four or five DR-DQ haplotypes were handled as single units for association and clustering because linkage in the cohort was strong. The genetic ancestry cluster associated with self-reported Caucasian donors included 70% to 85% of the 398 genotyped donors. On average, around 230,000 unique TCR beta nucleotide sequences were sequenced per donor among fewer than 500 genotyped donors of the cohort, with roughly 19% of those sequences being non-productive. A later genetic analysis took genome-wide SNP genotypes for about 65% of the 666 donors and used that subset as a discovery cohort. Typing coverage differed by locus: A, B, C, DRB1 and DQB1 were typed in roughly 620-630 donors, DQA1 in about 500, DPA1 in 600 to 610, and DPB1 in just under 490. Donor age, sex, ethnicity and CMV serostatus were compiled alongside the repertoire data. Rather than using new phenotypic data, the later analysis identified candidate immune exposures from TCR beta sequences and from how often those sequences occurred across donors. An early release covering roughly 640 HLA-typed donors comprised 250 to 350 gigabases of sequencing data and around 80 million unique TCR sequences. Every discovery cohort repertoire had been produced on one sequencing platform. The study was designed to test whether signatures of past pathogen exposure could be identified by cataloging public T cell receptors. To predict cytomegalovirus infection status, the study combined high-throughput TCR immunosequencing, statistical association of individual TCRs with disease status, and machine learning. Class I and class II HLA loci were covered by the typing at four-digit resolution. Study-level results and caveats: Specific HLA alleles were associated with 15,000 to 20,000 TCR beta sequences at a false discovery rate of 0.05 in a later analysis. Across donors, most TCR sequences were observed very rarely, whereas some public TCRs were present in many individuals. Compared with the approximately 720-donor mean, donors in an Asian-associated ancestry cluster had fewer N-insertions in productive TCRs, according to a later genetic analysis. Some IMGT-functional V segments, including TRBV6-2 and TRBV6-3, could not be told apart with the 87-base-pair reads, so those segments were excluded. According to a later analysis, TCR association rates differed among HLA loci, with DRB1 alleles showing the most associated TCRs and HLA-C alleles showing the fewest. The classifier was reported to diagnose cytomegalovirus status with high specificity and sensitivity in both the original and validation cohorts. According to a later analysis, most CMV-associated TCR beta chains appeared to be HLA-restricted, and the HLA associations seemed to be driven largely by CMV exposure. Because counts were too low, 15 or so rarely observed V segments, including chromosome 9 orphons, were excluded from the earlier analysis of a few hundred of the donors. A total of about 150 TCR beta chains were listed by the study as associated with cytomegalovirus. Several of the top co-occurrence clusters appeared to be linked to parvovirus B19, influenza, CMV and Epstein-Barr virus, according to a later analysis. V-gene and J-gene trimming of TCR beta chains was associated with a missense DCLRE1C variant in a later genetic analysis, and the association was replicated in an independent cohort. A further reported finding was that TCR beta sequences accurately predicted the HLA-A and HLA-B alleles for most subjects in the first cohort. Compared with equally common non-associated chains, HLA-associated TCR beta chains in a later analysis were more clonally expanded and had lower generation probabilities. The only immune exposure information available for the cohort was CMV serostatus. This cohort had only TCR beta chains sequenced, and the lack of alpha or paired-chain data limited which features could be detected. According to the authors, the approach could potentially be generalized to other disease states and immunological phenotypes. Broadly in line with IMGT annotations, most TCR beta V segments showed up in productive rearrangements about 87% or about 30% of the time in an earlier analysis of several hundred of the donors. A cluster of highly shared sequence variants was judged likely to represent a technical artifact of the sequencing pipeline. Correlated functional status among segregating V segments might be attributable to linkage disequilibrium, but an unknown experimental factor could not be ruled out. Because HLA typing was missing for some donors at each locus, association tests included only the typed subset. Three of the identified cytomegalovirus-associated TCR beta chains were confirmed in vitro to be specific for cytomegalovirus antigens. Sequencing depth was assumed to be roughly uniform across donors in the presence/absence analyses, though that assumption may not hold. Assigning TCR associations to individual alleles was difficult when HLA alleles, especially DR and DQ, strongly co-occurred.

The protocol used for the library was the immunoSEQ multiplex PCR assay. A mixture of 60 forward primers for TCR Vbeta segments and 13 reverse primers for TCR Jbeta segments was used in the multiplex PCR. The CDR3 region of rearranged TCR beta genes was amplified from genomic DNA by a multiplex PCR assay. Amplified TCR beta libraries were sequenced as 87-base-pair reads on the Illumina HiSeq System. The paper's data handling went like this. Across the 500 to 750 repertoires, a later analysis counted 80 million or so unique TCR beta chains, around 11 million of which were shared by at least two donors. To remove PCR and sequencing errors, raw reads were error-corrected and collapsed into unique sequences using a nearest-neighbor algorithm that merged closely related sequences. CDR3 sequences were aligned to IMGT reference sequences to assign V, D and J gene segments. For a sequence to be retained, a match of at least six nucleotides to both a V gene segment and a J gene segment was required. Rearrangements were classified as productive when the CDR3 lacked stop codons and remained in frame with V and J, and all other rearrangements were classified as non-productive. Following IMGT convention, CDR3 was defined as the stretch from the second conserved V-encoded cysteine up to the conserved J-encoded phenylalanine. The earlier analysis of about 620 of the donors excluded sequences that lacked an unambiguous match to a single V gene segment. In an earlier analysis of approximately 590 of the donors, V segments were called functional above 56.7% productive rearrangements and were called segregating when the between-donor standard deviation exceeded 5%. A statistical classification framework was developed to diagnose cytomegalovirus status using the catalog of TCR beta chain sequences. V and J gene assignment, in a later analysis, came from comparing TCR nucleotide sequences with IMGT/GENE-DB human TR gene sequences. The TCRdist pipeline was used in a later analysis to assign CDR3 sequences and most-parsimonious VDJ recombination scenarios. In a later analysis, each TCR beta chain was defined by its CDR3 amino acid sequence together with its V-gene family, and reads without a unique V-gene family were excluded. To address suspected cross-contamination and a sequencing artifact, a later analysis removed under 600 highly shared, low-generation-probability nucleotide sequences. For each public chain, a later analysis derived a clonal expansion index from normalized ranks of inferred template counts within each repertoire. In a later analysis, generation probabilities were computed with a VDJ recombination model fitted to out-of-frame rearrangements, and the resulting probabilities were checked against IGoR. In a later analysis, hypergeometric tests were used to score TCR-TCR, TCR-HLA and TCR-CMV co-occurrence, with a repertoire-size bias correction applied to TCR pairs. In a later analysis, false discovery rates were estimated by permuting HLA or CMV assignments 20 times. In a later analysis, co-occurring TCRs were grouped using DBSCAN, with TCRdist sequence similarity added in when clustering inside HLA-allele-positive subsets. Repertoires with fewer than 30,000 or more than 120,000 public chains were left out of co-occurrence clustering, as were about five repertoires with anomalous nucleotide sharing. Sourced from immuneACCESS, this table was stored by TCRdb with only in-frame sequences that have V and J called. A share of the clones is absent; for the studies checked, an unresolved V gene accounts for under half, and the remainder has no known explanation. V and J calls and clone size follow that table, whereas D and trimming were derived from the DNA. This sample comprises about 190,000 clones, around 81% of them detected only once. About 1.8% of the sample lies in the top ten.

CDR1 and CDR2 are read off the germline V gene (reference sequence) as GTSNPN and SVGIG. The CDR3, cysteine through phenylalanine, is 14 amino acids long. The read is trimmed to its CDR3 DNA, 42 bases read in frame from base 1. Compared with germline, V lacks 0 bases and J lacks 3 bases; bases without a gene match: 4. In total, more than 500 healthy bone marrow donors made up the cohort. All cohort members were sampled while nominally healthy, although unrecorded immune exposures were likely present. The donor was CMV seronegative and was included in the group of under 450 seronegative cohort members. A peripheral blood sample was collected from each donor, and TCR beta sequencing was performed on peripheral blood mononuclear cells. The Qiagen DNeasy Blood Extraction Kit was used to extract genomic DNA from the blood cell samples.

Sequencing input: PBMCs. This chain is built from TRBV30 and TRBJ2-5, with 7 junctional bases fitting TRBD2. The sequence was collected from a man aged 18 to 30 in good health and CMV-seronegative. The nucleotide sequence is TGTGCCTGGAGTGTATTGGGGGGGGAAGAGACCCAGTACTTC. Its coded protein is CAWSVLGGEETQYF.